This T cell receptor beta chain is from a study of blood T cells in healthy people across ages. For the second PCR, which ran for roughly 6 to 12 cycles, a sample-barcoded 5' primer and a J-beta primer mix were used. TCRdb recomputed calls from the 5' RACE reads with MiXCR, one row per CDR3 protein. The data show under 2,000,000 distinct CDR3 sequences, 40% to 55% seen once. The length of the CDR3 is 15 residues. The V gene's germline CDR1 is MGHRA and CDR2 YSYEKL. This clonotype has a handful of counts. The rearrangement joins TRBV4-1 to TRBJ2-5, with D tentatively TRBD1 (6 bases). The closer fit of TRBJ2-7 to the DNA end suggests the J call may be wrong. Sequencing input: blood. This clonotype originated in a woman aged 40 to 50 in good health. Written as DNA, the CDR3 is TGCGCCAGCAGCCAAGAATGGTATAGGGGGAACGAGCAGTACTTC. Its protein product is CASSQEWYRGNEQYF.